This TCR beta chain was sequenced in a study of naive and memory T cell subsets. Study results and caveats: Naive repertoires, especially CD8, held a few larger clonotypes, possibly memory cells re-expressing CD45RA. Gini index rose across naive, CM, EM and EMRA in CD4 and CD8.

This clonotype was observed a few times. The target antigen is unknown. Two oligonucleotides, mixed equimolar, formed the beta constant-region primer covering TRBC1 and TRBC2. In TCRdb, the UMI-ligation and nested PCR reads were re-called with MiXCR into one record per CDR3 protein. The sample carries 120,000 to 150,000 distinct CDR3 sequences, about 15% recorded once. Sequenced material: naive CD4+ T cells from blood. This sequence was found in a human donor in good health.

The CDR3 sequence: CASSSPGPHNEQFF. The CDR3 region has the DNA TGTGCCAGCAGCTCACCGGGGCCTCACAATGAGCAGTTCTTC. V and J are TRBV7-2 and TRBJ2-1; D possibly matches TRBD1 or TRBD2 (5 bases each). Germline V gene lookup returns CDR1 SGHTA and CDR2 FQGNSA. Deletions cut 4 bases from V and 5 bases from J, with 12 bases between. The CDR3 length is 14 residues.